A single sample gave rise to the 27 T cell receptor beta chains below, sequenced in a study of regulatory T cells in long-lasting Graves disease. The time point here: newly diagnosed GD, antithyroid drugs for less than 3 months. After RNA was extracted from PBMCs, the TCR library was made from it. Building the TCR beta libraries relied on iRepertoire HTBI primers, and CDR3 regions underwent Arm-PCR. TCRdb analysed the multiplex PCR reads with MiXCR anew, one entry per CDR3 protein. The table shows 520,000 or so distinct CDR3 sequences, with about 12% occurring only once. A further study also used this sample, focusing on T cells in Graves' hyperthyroidism and ophthalmopathy.

Specimen: peripheral blood mononuclear cells (PBMCs), collected at new diagnosis, from a patient treated with antithyroid drugs. These receptors were taken from a woman under 40 with Graves disease.

The sample holds many counts of this clonotype. The chain recombines TRBV20-1 with TRBJ1-5, with no clear D. Germline V gene sequence: CDR1 DFQATT, CDR2 SNEGSKA (reference sequence). The CDR3 sequence is 14 residues long. V was clipped by 3 bases and J by 6 bases, with 15 bases between them. CDR3 nucleotides: TGCAGTGCTAGTGTGCAGCGGGAATTTCAGCCCCAGCATTTT. This gives the protein CSASVQREFQPQHF.

In its sample, this clonotype was seen many times. The J gene is TRBJ1-1, the V gene TRBV20-1, with 7 positions matching TRBD1. The germline V gene encodes CDR1 DFQATT and CDR2 SNEGSKA (reference sequence). The J segment lost 7 bases and the V segment lost 3 bases, leaving 14 bases of the junction unmatched. This CDR3 region has 15 residues. The CDR3 nucleotides read TGCAGTGCTAGCAGGCCCTCACAGGGGACCCATGAAGCTTTCTTT. Protein sequence: CSASRPSQGTHEAFF.

In this sample, this clonotype turned up many times. The CDR3 nucleotides read TGTGCCAGCAGCCAGGATGGGCCAGGTGGGAACACTGAAGCTTTCTTT. Translation: CASSQDGPGGNTEAFF. The chain uses TRBV3-1 and TRBJ1-1; D is undetermined. The CDR3 runs 16 residues. Germline V gene sequence: CDR1 LGHDT, CDR2 YNNKEL (reference sequence). Deletions cut 3 bases from V and 1 base from J, with 15 bases between.

The rearrangement uses TRBV10-2 and TRBJ2-3; D is unresolved. The length of the CDR3 is 11 residues. The V gene lost 1 base and the J gene lost 5 bases, with 1 base spanning the gap. Germline V gives CDR1 WSHSY, CDR2 SAAADI. The CDR3 DNA sequence: TGCGCCAGCAGTGAGTTAGATACGCAGTATTTT. Protein product: CASSELDTQYF.

This clonotype was counted at least ten times. V and J are TRBV20-1 and TRBJ1-2; D is unresolved. CDR1 DFQATT and CDR2 SNEGSKA come from the germline V gene (reference sequence). The V end lost 5 bases, the J end lost 7 bases, and 17 bases lay between the germline ends. The CDR3 sequence is 13 residues long. CDR3 coding DNA: TGCAGTGCTCCCTATCGTCTGGTGGGTGGCTACACCTTC. It specifies CSAPYRLVGGYTF.

The CDR3 is CSVVTGSGTGELFF. For the CDR3, the DNA is TGCAGCGTTGTAACGGGAAGTGGCACCGGGGAGCTGTTTTTT. The genes are TRBV29-1 and TRBJ2-2; tentatively, D is TRBD2 (5 bases). CDR1 and CDR2 from the germline V gene are SQVTM and ANQGSEA. The CDR3 length is 14 residues. With 4 bases removed from V and 4 bases from J, the gap between germline ends came to 13 bases.

V gene TRBV19 combines with J gene TRBJ1-5; D call uncertain. The CDR3 spans 13 residues. CDR1 LNHDA and CDR2 SQIVND come from the germline V gene (reference sequence). V lost 10 bases and J 0 bases, leaving 10 bases between the germline ends. The CDR3, as DNA: TGTGCCACTCGACGGTATAGCAATCAGCCCCAGCATTTT. This translates into CATRRYSNQPQHF. The whole variable domain, remainder taken from reference TRBV19 and TRBJ1-5, is DGGITQSPKYLFRKEGQNVTLSCEQNLNHDAMYWYRQDPGQGLRLIYYSQIVNDFQKGDIAEGYSVSREKKESFPLTVTSAQKNPTAFYLCATRRYSNQPQHFGDGTRLSIL.

This clonotype was seen only once. A read error may be the cause here, since a much bigger clone is one base away. This chain links TRBV20-1 with TRBJ2-7, with 8 bases aligning to TRBD2. With 3 bases clipped from V and 6 bases from J, the junction kept 10 bases outside the gene matches. The length of the CDR3 is 14 residues. Germline V gives CDR1 DFQATT, CDR2 SNEGSKA (reference sequence). CDR3 nucleotides: TGCAGTGCTAGGCCCAGCGGGAGCACAAGCGAGCAGTACTTC. This translates into CSARPSGSTSEQYF.

This clonotype was found many times. This rearrangement joins TRBV19 to TRBJ2-5, with D perhaps TRBD2 (6 bases). This CDR3 spans 13 amino acids. From germline, CDR1 is LNHDA and CDR2 SQIVND (reference sequence). V gave up 6 bases and J gave up 3 bases, with 11 bases separating them. The CDR3 coding sequence is TGTGCCAGTAGAGGTGGAGGGAAAGAGACCCAGTACTTC. This gives the protein CASRGGGKETQYF.

At least ten counts were recorded for this clonotype. The chain links TRBV7-8 to TRBJ2-2; D is tentatively TRBD1 or TRBD2 (6 bases each). With 10 bases removed from V and 6 bases from J, the gap between germline ends came to 15 bases. CDR3 size: 13 residues. CDR1 and CDR2 from the germline V gene are SGHVS and FQNEAQ. The CDR3 bases are TGTGCCACAAAAAAAAGGGGGGCCGGGGAGCTGTTTTTT. Translating it yields CATKKRGAGELFF.

This clonotype occurred many times. This chain uses TRBV7-3 with TRBJ2-1, with 8 positions matching TRBD2. This CDR3 is built from 16 residues. Germline trimming cut 5 bases from V and 5 bases from J; bases unmatched to any gene: 11. Germline CDR1 is SGHTA and CDR2 is FQGTGA. This CDR3 reads CASSPGGAGGNNEQFF. In DNA form, the CDR3 reads TGTGCCAGCAGCCCCGGCGGGGCGGGAGGCAACAATGAGCAGTTCTTC.

The chain recombines TRBV19 with TRBJ2-3, with D possibly matching TRBD1 (5 bases). Germline assignment: CDR1 LNHDA and CDR2 SQIVND (reference sequence). This CDR3 is 18 amino acids long. V lost 1 base and J lost 0, with 17 bases in between. CDR3 nucleotide sequence: TGTGCCAGTAGTATAGGAGCTAGGGGATTTCCTAGCACAGATACGCAGTATTTT. This translates into CASSIGARGFPSTDTQYF.

This clonotype was recorded only once. V gene TRBV28 combines with J gene TRBJ1-5; D is undetermined. The germline gives CDR1 MDHEN, CDR2 SYDVKM. The length of the CDR3 is 12 residues. The V end was cut by 6 bases, the J end by 5 bases, with 8 bases between. The CDR3 reads CASSPPYQPQHF. For the CDR3, the DNA is TGTGCCAGCAGCCCACCCTATCAGCCCCAGCATTTT.

As concerns this clonotype: A single base separates this from a much larger clone, so it may be a read error. The V gene is TRBV11-2, the J gene TRBJ2-1; either TRBD1 or TRBD2 may supply D (5 bases each). The J call may be wrong; the DNA end is better matched by TRBJ2-5. Germline V gives CDR1 SGHAT, CDR2 FQNNGV. CDR3 length equals 12 residues. CDR3 in DNA: TGTGCCAGCAGTGAATGGGGGGAGACCCAGTACTTC. This gives the protein CASSEWGETQYF.

This clonotype appeared many times. V and J are TRBV12-3 or TRBV12-4 and TRBJ2-1; no firm D call. V was shortened by 6 bases and J by 9 bases, with 12 bases between the two germline ends. The CDR3 has 12 amino acids. The CDR3 region is CASSSAFGEQFF. The DNA of the CDR3 is TGTGCCAGCAGCTCCGCATTTGGTGAGCAGTTCTTC.

This clonotype came up many times. The chain has TRBV6-2 or TRBV6-3 and TRBJ1-1; no clear D. Germline loops: CDR1 MNHEY, CDR2 SVGEGT. Trimming shortened V by 5 bases and J by 2 bases, and 12 bases separated the two germline ends. The CDR3 is 14 residues long. CDR3 region: CASSVRGINTEAFF. In DNA, the CDR3 is TGTGCCAGCAGTGTCCGGGGTATCAACACTGAAGCTTTCTTT.

This clonotype was seen a handful of times. The chain joins TRBV5-1 to TRBJ2-2, with D unclear. The CDR3 loop spans 15 amino acids. V was trimmed by 0 bases and J by 3 bases, leaving 9 bases between them. Germline V gene data show CDR1 as SGHRS and CDR2 as YFSETQ. The CDR3 DNA is TGCGCCAGCAGCTTGGATAACCCAGACACCGGGGAGCTGTTTTTT. Translation: CASSLDNPDTGELFF.

At least ten counts were recorded for this clonotype. This chain connects TRBV18 to TRBJ2-5; unclear D gene. The CDR3 totals 14 residues. The V and J ends lost 0 bases and 5 bases respectively, with 10 bases between them. Germline CDR1 reads KGHSH; CDR2 reads LQKENI. This CDR3 is CASSPPSGIETQYF. The CDR3, as DNA: TGTGCCAGCTCACCACCCTCCGGTATTGAGACCCAGTACTTC.

The chain combines TRBV24-1 with TRBJ1-5, with D possibly being TRBD1 (6 bases). Trimming removed 4 bases at V and 5 bases at J, with 20 bases between. This CDR3 spans 17 amino acids. Germline CDR1 and CDR2: KGHDR and SFDVKD. This CDR3 reads CATSEPKLQGIDQPQHF. CDR3 in DNA: TGTGCCACCAGTGAACCTAAGCTACAGGGAATTGATCAGCCCCAGCATTTT.

This clonotype was recorded at least ten times. This rearrangement joins TRBV28 to TRBJ2-7; 11 positions match TRBD1. Looked up from germline, CDR1 is MDHEN and CDR2 is SYDVKM. Trimming took 4 bases from V and 7 from J; bases not matched to a gene: 9. The length of the CDR3 is 15 residues. DNA for the CDR3: TGTGCCAGCAGTTCCCCCGGACAGGGGGCAGGGGAGCAGTACTTC. Encoded protein: CASSSPGQGAGEQYF.

The sample holds many counts of this clonotype. This sequence joins TRBV12-3 or TRBV12-4 and TRBJ1-5, with 7 bases that match TRBD1. V dropped 6 bases and J dropped 7; count of bases not matched to a gene: 12. CDR3 length equals 15 residues. In DNA, the CDR3 is TGTGCCAGCAGCCTCGGACAGGAGTACGGCCAGCCCCAGCATTTT. The encoded protein is CASSLGQEYGQPQHF.

On this clonotype itself: Germline is not matched at one junction end, which may reflect a read error. The chain couples TRBV19 to TRBJ2-1, with TRBD1 identical over 9 bases. From germline, CDR1 is LNHDA and CDR2 SQIVND (reference sequence). The CDR3 has 15 amino acids. The CDR3 loop reads CASSTPGQGHNEQSF. In DNA, the CDR3 is TGTGCCAGTAGTACTCCGGGACAGGGCCACAATGAGCAGTCCTTC.

This clonotype has only a few counts. V is TRBV11-2 and J is TRBJ1-1, with a tentative D call TRBD1 (5 bases). There are 14 residues in the CDR3. V shed 5 bases and J shed 6 bases, with 16 bases lying between them. Germline-derived CDR1 and CDR2 are SGHAT and FQNNGV. Here the CDR3 DNA reads TGTGCCAGCAGCACACAAAGGGCGGGACCTGAAGCTTTCTTT. This codes for CASSTQRAGPEAFF.

This clonotype was detected ten times or more. The rearrangement joins TRBV4-2 to TRBJ2-2, with 7 bases fitting TRBD2. Germline V gene lookup returns CDR1 LGHNA and CDR2 YNFKEQ. This CDR3 has 17 amino acids. Trimming took 1 base from V and 0 from J; bases not matched to a gene: 5. As DNA, the CDR3 is TGTGCCAGCAGCCAAGCAATGGGGACTACGAACACCGGGGAGCTGTTTTTT. Translating it yields CASSQAMGTTNTGELFF.

This clonotype was detected ten times or more. This rearrangement joins TRBV6-1 to TRBJ1-1; TRBD1 matches 7 bases. Losses at the gene ends were 8 bases for V and 5 bases for J; bases not matched to a gene: 8. The CDR3 runs 13 residues. Germline CDR1 reads MNHNS; CDR2 reads SASEGT. The CDR3 nucleotides read TGTGCCAGCGGTAGACAGGGCGGTACTGAAGCTTTCTTT. This encodes CASGRQGGTEAFF.

This clonotype was counted a few times. V and J are TRBV6-1 and TRBJ1-5; 8 bases are a match to TRBD1. V shed 6 bases, J shed 5 bases, and the junction held 9 bases outside the gene matches. Germline V CDR1 and CDR2: MNHNS, SASEGT. The CDR3 is 15 residues long. The CDR3 coding sequence is TGTGCCAGCAGAACAGACAGGGGTAGAGATCAGCCCCAGCATTTT. Encoded protein: CASRTDRGRDQPQHF.

This clonotype showed up just a few times. DNA of the CDR3: TGTGCCAGCGCAGCTAGCACAGATACGCAGTATTTT. It codes for CASAASTDTQYF. This chain joins TRBV13 and TRBJ2-3; D gene uncertain. The germline CDR1 and CDR2 sequences are PRHDT and FYEKMQ (reference sequence). The length of the CDR3 is 12 residues. V was clipped by 8 bases and J by 0 bases, with 6 bases between them. Full variable domain (rest looked up from reference TRBV13 and TRBJ2-3): AAGVIQSPRHLIKEKRETATLKCYPIPRHDTVYWYQQGPGQDPQFLISFYEKMQSDKGSIPDRFSAQQFSDYHSELNMSSLELGDSALYFCASAASTDTQYFGPGTRLTVL.